This passage covers 15 T cell receptor beta chains from one sample sequenced in a study of blood T cells in healthy people across ages. A second PCR, run for roughly 7 to 11 cycles, used a sample-barcoded 5' primer plus a J-beta primer mix. Via MiXCR, TCRdb re-called the 5' RACE reads, giving one row per CDR3 protein. The sample carries around 800,000 distinct CDR3 sequences, about 42% recorded once. Sample: blood. These receptors all come from a man older than 75 in good health.

As concerns this clonotype: The junction does not match germline at one end; this may be a read error. The chain is built from TRBV3-1 and TRBJ2-7, with 8 nucleotides matching TRBD2. CDR3 length: 14 residues. Germline assignment: CDR1 LGHDT and CDR2 YNNKEL (reference sequence). As DNA, the CDR3 is TGTGCCAGCAGAATTAGCGGGGACTCCTACGGGCAGTACTTC. Its translation: CASRISGDSYGQYF.

This clonotype was counted at least ten times. The CDR3: CSARDTWTGGIHEQYF. CDR3 in DNA: TGCAGTGCTAGAGATACTTGGACGGGAGGGATCCACGAGCAGTACTTC. The chain combines TRBV20-1 with TRBJ2-7; 8 nucleotides line up with TRBD2. Germline CDR1 is DFQATT and CDR2 is SNEGSKA (reference sequence). This CDR3 has 16 residues. The junction had 12 bases not matched to a gene; V was cut back by 0 bases and J by 5 bases.

J is TRBJ1-1 and V is TRBV6-2 or TRBV6-3; 8 nucleotides match TRBD1. After removal of 7 bases from V and 8 bases from J, the junction contained 3 bases not matched to a gene. Germline CDR1 and CDR2: MNHEY and SVGEGT. There are 11 residues in the CDR3. CDR3 sequence reads: CASTRDREAFF. CDR3 in DNA: TGTGCCAGCACCAGGGACAGGGAAGCTTTCTTT.

This sequence joins TRBV10-3 and TRBJ1-1, with a tentative D call TRBD1 (6 bases). The CDR3 is 16 residues long. Trimming took off 4 bases at V and 4 bases at J, with 19 bases between the two ends. Germline CDR1 ENHRY, CDR2 SYGVKD. CDR3 region: CAISGLGGSRGTEAFF. DNA of the CDR3: TGTGCCATCAGTGGTTTAGGGGGATCTCGGGGCACTGAAGCTTTCTTT.

This rearrangement joins TRBV7-6 to TRBJ2-7; 7 bases are a match to TRBD2. V lost 0 bases, J lost 5 bases, and 4 bases stayed unmatched. Germline values: CDR1 SGHVS, CDR2 FNYEAQ. CDR3 length: 14 amino acids. This chain's CDR3 is CASSLARDYDEQYF. For the CDR3, the DNA is TGTGCCAGCAGCTTAGCGCGGGACTATGACGAGCAGTACTTC.

This clonotype was recorded a few times. The chain links TRBV20-1 to TRBJ1-4, with D possibly being TRBD1 (5 bases). This CDR3 has 15 amino acids. V shed 2 bases and J shed 0 bases, with 10 bases lying between them. CDR1 is DFQATT and CDR2 is SNEGSKA in the germline V gene (reference sequence). CDR3 sequence (DNA): TGCAGTGCTAGACCCACGGGGGCAACTAATGAAAAACTGTTTTTT. Protein: CSARPTGATNEKLFF.

V usage is TRBV6-5 and J usage is TRBJ2-3, with TRBD2 matching over 11 bases. The CDR3 length is 15 residues. J lost 7 bases, V lost 6 bases, and 9 bases had no gene match. Germline CDR1 MNHEY, CDR2 SVGAGI. The CDR3 loop reads CASSSSGGIENTQYF. The CDR3 DNA sequence: TGTGCCAGCAGCTCTAGCGGGGGGATCGAAAATACGCAGTATTTT.

The rearrangement uses TRBV28 and TRBJ1-1, with D perhaps matching TRBD1 (6 bases). The CDR3 consists of 14 residues. With 7 bases removed from V and 4 bases from J, the gap between germline ends came to 16 bases. The germline CDR1 and CDR2 sequences are MDHEN and SYDVKM. The CDR3 nucleotides are TGTGCCAGCACGTCCTACAGGGACTTCACTGAAGCTTTCTTT. Its translation is CASTSYRDFTEAFF.

A remark on this clonotype: One end of the junction varies from germline; a read error may be responsible. The rearrangement uses TRBV6-2 or TRBV6-3 and TRBJ1-2; weak D call: TRBD1 (6 bases). Germline loops: CDR1 MNHEY, CDR2 SVGEGT. The length of the CDR3 is 13 residues. The CDR3 DNA follows: TGTGCCAGCAGTGACTCATCAGGGGAAAGCTACACCTTC. Translation gives CASSDSSGESYTF.

The V gene is TRBV27, the J gene TRBJ1-5; TRBD1 is a possible D gene (6 bases). V was trimmed by 5 bases and J by 0 bases, leaving 11 bases between them. The CDR3 spans 15 residues. From germline, CDR1 is MNHEY and CDR2 SMNVEV (reference sequence). The CDR3 bases are TGTGCCAGCAGTGCCAGGACAGATAGCAATCAGCCCCAGCATTTT. Amino acid sequence: CASSARTDSNQPQHF.

The chain uses TRBV7-2 and TRBJ2-7, with 7 nucleotides matching TRBD2. J lost 0 bases, V lost 5 bases, and 7 bases had no gene match. The CDR3 is 15 residues long. Germline V gene lookup returns CDR1 SGHTA and CDR2 FQGNSA. The CDR3 DNA follows: TGTGCCAGCAGCAAATTCAGCGGGACCTCCTACGAGCAGTACTTC. Its translation: CASSKFSGTSYEQYF.

In nucleotides, the CDR3 is TGTGCCAGCAGCTTAGGCAGGACAGGGGGAAACCAGTACTTC. Protein sequence: CASSLGRTGGNQYF. The V gene is TRBV7-2, the J gene TRBJ2-7, with TRBD1 matching over 10 bases. The CDR3 loop spans 14 amino acids. Trimming took 1 base from V and 10 from J; bases not matched to a gene: 7. Germline loops: CDR1 SGHTA, CDR2 FQGNSA.

Of note for this clonotype: A much larger clone is a single base away; this may be a read error. V is TRBV12-3 or TRBV12-4 and J is TRBJ2-2; TRBD2 might be the D (5 bases). This CDR3 contains 15 residues. DNA for the CDR3: TGTGCCAGCAGTTTAGTCACGGGGAACACCAGGGAGCTGTTTTTT. Protein sequence: CASSLVTGNTRELFF.

This clonotype was seen only a few times. The V gene is TRBV7-3, the J gene TRBJ2-3; 10 bases fit TRBD2. V was pared by 1 base and J by 2 bases, with 3 bases of the junction left unmatched. The length of the CDR3 is 16 residues. Germline loops: CDR1 SGHTA, CDR2 FQGTGA. The CDR3 DNA sequence: TGTGCCAGCAGCTTAAGGCTAGCGGGAGTCACAGATACGCAGTATTTT. Protein: CASSLRLAGVTDTQYF.

This clonotype was found once. The junction departs from the called germline gene at one end, perhaps through a read error. The J gene is TRBJ2-3, the V gene TRBV10-3, with 12 bases aligning to TRBD1. The CDR3 consists of 15 residues. CDR1 and CDR2 (germline): ENHRY, SYGVKD. The CDR3 sequence is CATSDGTGGTDTRYF. CDR3 nucleotides: TGCGCCACGTCGGACGGGACAGGGGGCACTGATACGCGGTATTTT.